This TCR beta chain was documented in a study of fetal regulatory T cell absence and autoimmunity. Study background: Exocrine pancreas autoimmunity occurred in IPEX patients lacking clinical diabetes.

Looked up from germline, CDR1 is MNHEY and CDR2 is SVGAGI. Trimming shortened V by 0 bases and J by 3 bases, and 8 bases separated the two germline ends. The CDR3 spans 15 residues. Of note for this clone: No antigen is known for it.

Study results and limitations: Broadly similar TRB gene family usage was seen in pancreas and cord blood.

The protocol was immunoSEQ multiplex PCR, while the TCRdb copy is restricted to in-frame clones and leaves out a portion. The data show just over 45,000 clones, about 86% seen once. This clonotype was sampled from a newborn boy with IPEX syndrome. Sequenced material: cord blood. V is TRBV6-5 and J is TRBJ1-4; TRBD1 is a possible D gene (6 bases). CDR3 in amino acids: CASSYSRGPNEKLFF. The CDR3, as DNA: TGTGCCAGCAGTTACTCCAGGGGACCTAATGAAAAACTGTTTTTT.